This TCR beta chain comes out of a study of CD8 T cells in Susac syndrome. Overall study: Each patient with Susac syndrome, at the time of blood draw, was therapy-naive, on corticosteroids, or on intravenous immunoglobulin alone.

Germline CDR1 is LNHNV and CDR2 is YYDKDF (reference sequence). CDR3 length: 11 amino acids. The ends were cut back, 2 bases at V and 10 bases at J, with 6 bases in the middle. Study observations and caveats: The study's TCR sequencing and HLA analysis covered a relatively small number of individuals, and the study acknowledged this.

About this clonotype: Its specificity is not known.

An amount of RNA that ranged from roughly 0.5 to 1 ug was reverse transcribed with random hexamers. Each CDR3 protein is one row after TCRdb ran MiXCR on the immunoSEQ multiplex PCR reads. The sample lists about 100,000 distinct CDR3 sequences, nearly 97% occurring once. The chain employs TRBV15 and TRBJ2-4; D not certain. The origin of this receptor is a human donor with Susac syndrome. Sequenced material: CD8+ T cells from PBMCs. CDR3 sequence: CATSRTQIQYF. The CDR3 DNA sequence: TGTGCCACCAGCAGAACCCAGATTCAGTACTTC. Based on the CDR3 plus reference TRBV15 and TRBJ2-4, the full variable domain is DAMVIQNPRYQVTQFGKPVTLSCSQTLNHNVMYWYQQKSSQAPKLLFHYYDKDFNNEADTPDNFQSRRPNTSFCFLDIRSPGLGDTAMYLCATSRTQIQYFGAGTRLSVL.